These T cell receptor beta chains were read from a single sample in a study of CD8+ T cells in alopecia areata. Only in-frame clones appear in the TCRdb table, and some are missing; sequencing was by immunoSEQ multiplex PCR. This table holds hundreds of thousands of clones, over 45% found once. Material: CD4+ T cells sorted from blood, obtained around week 52, from a patient treated with tofacitinib. The source of these receptors is a human donor with alopecia areata. Each CDR3 is given with its conserved first and last residue.

15 | TRBJ2-3 | TRBV13 | CASSIRGGRTDTQYF
13 | TRBJ2-5 | TRBV2 | CASSLDLQETQYF
16 | TRBJ2-3 | TRBV5-1 | CASSLYTGEGTDTQYF
16 | TRBJ2-2 | TRBV14 | CASSQAGGLRTGELFF
13 | TRBJ2-1 | TRBV29-1 | CSPTQRGGNEQFF
16 | TRBJ1-6 | TRBV30 | CAWIGGSSSYNSPLHF
14 | TRBJ1-4 | TRBV5-4 | CASSSGQFPEKLFF
13 | TRBJ2-1 | TRBV9 | CASSAPYRDEQFF
14 | TRBJ1-5 | TRBV10-3 | CAISEGGENQPQHF
13 | TRBJ2-5 | TRBV7-7 | CASSYGHQETQYF
12 | TRBJ2-7 | TRBV6-5 | CASSSKTGYRYF
14 | TRBJ1-2 | TRBV9 | CASSAMGSHYGYTF
15 | TRBJ2-1 | TRBV7-2 | CASSPGAGAYNEQFF
12 | TRBJ2-3 | TRBV30 | CAWTTNADTQYF
12 | TRBJ1-2 | TRBV2 | CASSETDYGYTF
17 | TRBJ2-3 | TRBV30 | CAWSLGKRLVTTDTQYF
14 | TRBJ2-7 | TRBV7-9 | CASSPGTGDYEQYF
14 | TRBJ1-6 | TRBV7-8 | CASSSDGYNSPLHF
13 | TRBJ1-2 | TRBV7-6 | CASSLGSRDGYTF
12 | TRBJ2-3 | TRBV27 | CASSFDYLTQYF
14 | TRBJ2-7 | TRBV30 | CAWSDPNWGNEQYF
10 | TRBJ1-1 | TRBV30 | CAGGQPEAFF
13 | TRBJ2-7 | TRBV10-3 | CAIGGTGTYEQYF
14 | TRBJ2-3 | TRBV27 | CASSRGDSTDTQYF
14 | TRBJ2-7 | TRBV30 | CAWSNGVGSYEQYF
13 | TRBJ2-5 | TRBV29-1 | CSVQGLAGETQYF
14 | TRBJ2-7 | TRBV25-1 | CASSGSEGLYEQYF
15 | TRBJ1-6 | TRBV9 | CASSIRPGQDSPLHF
15 | TRBJ2-5 | TRBV25-1 | CASTRTDRIQETQYF
15 | TRBJ2-5 | TRBV10-3 | CAISESGQLQETQYF
14 | TRBJ2-2 | TRBV29-1 | CSVMGQGDTGELFF
16 | TRBJ2-3 | TRBV7-2 | CASSFGTLGSTDTQYF